This T cell receptor (beta chain) is from a study of blood T cell repertoires in COVID-19. Some clones are missing from TCRdb's copy, which holds only in-frame ones; the method was immunoSEQ multiplex PCR. The top ten hold under 15% of the sample, which has over 35,000 clones, around four fifths seen once. The CDR3 is made up of 13 amino acids. Trimming left V 4 bases short and J 4 bases short, with 10 bases between. V is TRBV12-3 or TRBV12-4 and J is TRBJ1-2; D is unclear. Source material: peripheral blood. The TCR was taken from a human donor in a cohort sampled during active COVID-19. CDR3 region: CASSWEEGYGYTF. The DNA of the CDR3 is TGTGCCAGCAGTTGGGAGGAGGGCTATGGCTACACCTTC.